These T cell receptor beta chains were read from a single sample in a study of Graves' ophthalmopathy and Graves' hyperthyroidism. In TCRdb, the multiplex PCR reads were re-called with MiXCR into one record per CDR3 protein. The table includes about 400,000 distinct CDR3 sequences, 15% detected once. Sequencing used peripheral blood. The receptors derive from a woman in her late teens or twenties with stable Graves' hyperthyroidism. The CDR3 runs from the conserved cysteine through the conserved F or W. D genes are given only for firm matches. Not every row has a clone size; where given, it reads once, few, many or a size class.

d_gene,j_gene,abundance,v_gene,CDR3nt,CDR3aa
-,TRBJ1-2,-,TRBV3-1,TGTGCCAGCAGCCCGTTTATGGTTGATGGCTACACCTTC,CASSPFMVDGYTF
TRBD1,TRBJ1-5,-,TRBV2,TGTGCCAGTAGTATAGTAGGACAGGGGCCTCAGCCCCAGCATTTT,CASSIVGQGPQPQHF
-,TRBJ2-2,many,TRBV12-3/TRBV12-4,TGTGCCAGCAGTTTATGGGGCCCCCCGAACACCGGGGAGCTGTTTTTT,CASSLWGPPNTGELFF
-,TRBJ1-2,many,TRBV20-1,TGCAGTGCTAAGGAGGCCACGGCCTATGGCTACACCTTC,CSAKEATAYGYTF
-,TRBJ1-6,many,TRBV12-3/TRBV12-4,TGTGCCAGCAGTTTAGGGACGAGCTCCTATAATTCACCCCTCCACTTT,CASSLGTSSYNSPLHF
-,TRBJ2-7,few,TRBV7-9,TGTGCCAGCAGCTTAGAGGAGGACAGCTCCTACGAGCAGTACTTC,CASSLEEDSSYEQYF
-,TRBJ1-2,-,TRBV11-2,TGTGCCAGCAGCTCCGACCGGCCCGGCTACACCTTC,CASSSDRPGYTF
-,TRBJ2-7,few,TRBV25-1,TGTGCCAGCAGTGAAGGTAGGAGCTACTCCTACGAGCAGTACTTC,CASSEGRSYSYEQYF
-,TRBJ1-5,many,TRBV11-2,TGTGCCAGCAGCTTCACGGGGGCCTCGCGCAATCAGCCCCAGCATTTT,CASSFTGASRNQPQHF
-,TRBJ2-7,many,TRBV6-2/TRBV6-3,TGTGCCAGCGGTTACAGACAGGTCACCTACGAGCAGTACTTC,CASGYRQVTYEQYF
TRBD2,TRBJ2-7,many,TRBV20-1,TGCAGTGCTACACTTGGGACTAGCGGATCCTACGAGCAGTACTTC,CSATLGTSGSYEQYF
TRBD1,TRBJ1-2,many,TRBV20-1,TGCAGTGCTAGAGATCTGGGACAGGGGGACTATGGCTACACCTTC,CSARDLGQGDYGYTF
-,TRBJ1-1,many,TRBV9,TGTGCCAGCAGCGCCGCAGGGTCGGGCACTGAAGCTTTCTTT,CASSAAGSGTEAFF
TRBD1,TRBJ1-6,few,TRBV5-4,TGTGCCAGCAGCTTGGGGGCACAGGGGAAGGGTTCACCCCTCCACTTT,CASSLGAQGKGSPLHF
-,TRBJ1-2,many,TRBV24-1,TGTGCCACCAGTGATTTGAATGGCTACACCTTC,CATSDLNGYTF
TRBD1,TRBJ1-5,many,TRBV6-2/TRBV6-3,TGTGCCAGCAGTTACTCCGGGACAGTCAATCAGCCCCAGCATTTT,CASSYSGTVNQPQHF
-,TRBJ1-1,-,TRBV5-6,TGTGCCAGCAGCTTGCTTCCGCCGAACACTGAAGCTTTCTTT,CASSLLPPNTEAFF
-,TRBJ1-2,many,TRBV19,TGTGCCAGTACAGAAACAGACCGATACTATGGCTACACCTTC,CASTETDRYYGYTF
-,TRBJ2-5,many,TRBV19,TGTGCCAGTAGTATATCTTCAGGCGGGGGCTCCCGAGAGACCCAGTACTTC,CASSISSGGGSRETQYF
-,TRBJ1-2,many,TRBV5-1,TGCGCCAGCAGCCTCATACAGGGAAGCTATGGCTACACCTTC,CASSLIQGSYGYTF
TRBD1,TRBJ1-1,many,TRBV6-1,TGTGCCAGCAGATCCCAGGGGGTCACTGAAGCTTTCTTT,CASRSQGVTEAFF
-,TRBJ2-7,many,TRBV20-1,TGCAGTGCTGGGAGGACTGAGAACGAGCAGTACTTC,CSAGRTENEQYF